The entry below gives a single T cell receptor (beta chain) sequence along with its context. Its cognate antigen is unknown. A quantity of roughly 0.5 to 1 ug RNA underwent reverse transcription using random hexamers. The method of amplification for TCR beta CDR3 was immunoSEQ multiplex PCR, covering 54 Vbeta and 13 Jbeta. Using its own MiXCR run on the immunoSEQ multiplex PCR reads, TCRdb lists one record per CDR3 protein. The data contain 140,000 or so distinct CDR3 sequences, approximately 96% of them singletons. Germline V gene sequence: CDR1 DFQATT, CDR2 SNEGSKA (reference sequence). The junction had 12 bases not matched to a gene; V was cut back by 6 bases and J by 2 bases. The CDR3 loop spans 18 amino acids. This sample is part of a study of CD8 T cells in Susac syndrome. General observations from the study: That the number of individuals in its TCR sequencing and HLA analysis was relatively small was acknowledged by the study.

This sequence joins TRBV20-1 and TRBJ2-3; 15 bases match TRBD2. This receptor was taken from a human donor with multiple sclerosis. Sequencing used CD4+ T cells from PBMCs. The CDR3 region is CSAQNPGLAGGPTDTQYF. CDR3 nucleotide sequence: TGCAGTGCGCAAAACCCGGGACTAGCGGGGGGACCCACAGATACGCAGTATTTT.